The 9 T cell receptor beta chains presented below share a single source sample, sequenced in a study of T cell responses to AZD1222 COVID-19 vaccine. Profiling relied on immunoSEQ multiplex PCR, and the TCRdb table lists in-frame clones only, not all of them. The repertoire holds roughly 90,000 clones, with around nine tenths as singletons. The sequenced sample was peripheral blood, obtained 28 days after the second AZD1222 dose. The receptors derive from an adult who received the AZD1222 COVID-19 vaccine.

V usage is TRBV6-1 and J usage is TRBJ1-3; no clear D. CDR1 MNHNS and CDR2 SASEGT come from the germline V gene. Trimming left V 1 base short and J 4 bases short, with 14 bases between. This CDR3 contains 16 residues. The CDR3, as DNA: TGTGCCAGCAGTGAAGTCGGCAGTAGGGTAGGAAACACCATATATTTT. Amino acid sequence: CASSEVGSRVGNTIYF.

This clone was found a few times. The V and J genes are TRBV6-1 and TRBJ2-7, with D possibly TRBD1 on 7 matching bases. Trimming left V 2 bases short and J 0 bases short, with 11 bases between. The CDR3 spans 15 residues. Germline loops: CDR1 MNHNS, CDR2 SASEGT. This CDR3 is CASSEQGGSSYEQYV. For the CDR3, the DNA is TGTGCCAGCAGTGAACAGGGGGGTAGCTCCTACGAGCAGTACGTC.

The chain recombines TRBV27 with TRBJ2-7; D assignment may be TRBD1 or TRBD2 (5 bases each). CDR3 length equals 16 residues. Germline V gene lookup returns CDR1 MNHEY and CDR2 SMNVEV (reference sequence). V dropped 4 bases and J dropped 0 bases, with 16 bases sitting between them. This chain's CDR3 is CASSYSRGESSYEQYF. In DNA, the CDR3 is TGTGCCAGCAGTTACTCAAGAGGGGAGAGCTCCTACGAGCAGTACTTC.

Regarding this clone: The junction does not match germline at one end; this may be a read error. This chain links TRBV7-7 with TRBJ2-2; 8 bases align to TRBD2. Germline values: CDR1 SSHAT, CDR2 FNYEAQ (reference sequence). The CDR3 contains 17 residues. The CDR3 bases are TGTGCTAGCAGCCTCAACACCGAGCGGGGGCGCACCGGGGAGCTGTTTTTT. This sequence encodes CASSLNTERGRTGELFF. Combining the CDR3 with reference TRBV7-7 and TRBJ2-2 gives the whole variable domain GAGVSQSPRYKVTKRGQDVTLRCDPISSHATLYWYQQALGQGPEFLTYFNYEAQPDKSGLPSDRFSAERPEGSISTLTIQRTEQRDSAMYRCASSLNTERGRTGELFFGEGSRLTVL.

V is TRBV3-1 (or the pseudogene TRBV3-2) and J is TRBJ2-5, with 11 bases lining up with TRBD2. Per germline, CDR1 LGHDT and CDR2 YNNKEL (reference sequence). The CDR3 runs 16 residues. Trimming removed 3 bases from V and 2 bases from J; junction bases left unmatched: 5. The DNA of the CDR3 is TGTGCCAGCAGCCAGGCTAGCGGGGGGTCACAAGAGACCCAGTACTTC. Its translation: CASSQASGGSQETQYF.

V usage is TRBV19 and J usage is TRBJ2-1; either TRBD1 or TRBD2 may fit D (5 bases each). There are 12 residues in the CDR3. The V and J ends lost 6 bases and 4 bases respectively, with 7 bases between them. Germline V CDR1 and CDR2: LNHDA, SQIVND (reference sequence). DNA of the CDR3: TGTGCCAGTAGATGGGGGTACAATGAGCAGTTCTTC. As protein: CASRWGYNEQFF.

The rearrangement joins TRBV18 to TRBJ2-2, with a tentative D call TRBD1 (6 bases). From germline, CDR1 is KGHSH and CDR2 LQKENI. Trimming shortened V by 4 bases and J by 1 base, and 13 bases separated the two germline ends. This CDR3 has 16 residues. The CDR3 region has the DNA TGTGCCAGCTCACTACTAACGACAGGGAACACCGGGGAGCTGTTTTTT. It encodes CASSLLTTGNTGELFF.

The DNA of the CDR3 is TGTGCCAGCAGTTGGTATTCAGGGGATAACTATGGCTACACCTTC. Translated: CASSWYSGDNYGYTF. V is TRBV28 and J is TRBJ1-2; TRBD1 might be the D (6 bases). CDR1 and CDR2 (germline): MDHEN, SYDVKM. This CDR3 has 15 residues. V shed 4 bases and J shed 1 base, with 13 bases lying between them.

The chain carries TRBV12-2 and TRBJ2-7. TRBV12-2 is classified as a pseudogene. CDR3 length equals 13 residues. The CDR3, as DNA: TGTGCAAGTCGCTTAGTCTTAGGATACGAGCAGTACGTC. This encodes CASRLVLGYEQYV.